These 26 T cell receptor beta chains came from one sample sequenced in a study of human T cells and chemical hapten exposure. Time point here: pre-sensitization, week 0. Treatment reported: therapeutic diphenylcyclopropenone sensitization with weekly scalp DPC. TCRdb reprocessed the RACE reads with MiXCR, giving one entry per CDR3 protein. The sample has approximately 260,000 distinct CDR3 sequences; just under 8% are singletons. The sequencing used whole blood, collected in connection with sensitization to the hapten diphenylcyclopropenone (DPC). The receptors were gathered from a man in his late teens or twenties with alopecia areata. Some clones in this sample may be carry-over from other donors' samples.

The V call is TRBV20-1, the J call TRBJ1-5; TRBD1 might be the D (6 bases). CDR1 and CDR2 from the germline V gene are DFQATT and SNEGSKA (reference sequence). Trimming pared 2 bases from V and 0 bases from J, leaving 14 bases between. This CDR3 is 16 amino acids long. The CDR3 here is CSARPGQSYSNQPQHF. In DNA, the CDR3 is TGCAGTGCTAGACCCGGACAGTCTTATAGCAATCAGCCCCAGCATTTT.

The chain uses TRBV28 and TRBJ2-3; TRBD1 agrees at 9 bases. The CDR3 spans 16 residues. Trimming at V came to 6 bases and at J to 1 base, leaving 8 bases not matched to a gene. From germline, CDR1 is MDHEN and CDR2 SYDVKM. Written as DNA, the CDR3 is TGTGCCAGCAGGCACCGGGACAGGGCTGGCACAGATACGCAGTATTTT. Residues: CASRHRDRAGTDTQYF.

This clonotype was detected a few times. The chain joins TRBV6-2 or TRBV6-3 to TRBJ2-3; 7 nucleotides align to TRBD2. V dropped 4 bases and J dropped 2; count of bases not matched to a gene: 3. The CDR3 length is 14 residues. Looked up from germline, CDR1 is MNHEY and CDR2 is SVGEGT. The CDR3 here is CASSSSGDTDTQYF. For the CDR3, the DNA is TGTGCCAGCAGTTCTAGCGGCGACACAGATACGCAGTATTTT.

DNA for the CDR3: TGCGCCAGCAGCCAGTATACTAGCGGGGGAAGATACAATGAGCAGTTCTTC. Amino acids: CASSQYTSGGRYNEQFF. V gene TRBV4-1 combines with J gene TRBJ2-1, with 11 bases lining up with TRBD2. J was trimmed by 4 bases and V by 3 bases; bases with no gene match: 8. Germline V lookup: CDR1 MGHRA, CDR2 YSYEKL. The CDR3 extends over 17 amino acids.

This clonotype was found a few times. CDR3 loop: CASRREHGSPLHF. CDR3 in DNA: TGTGCCAGCAGGCGGGAGCACGGTTCACCCCTCCACTTT. This rearrangement joins TRBV6-5 to TRBJ1-6; no clear D. Germline V CDR1 and CDR2: MNHEY, SVGAGI. This CDR3 has 13 residues. V was shortened by 6 bases and J by 9 bases, with 12 bases between the two germline ends.

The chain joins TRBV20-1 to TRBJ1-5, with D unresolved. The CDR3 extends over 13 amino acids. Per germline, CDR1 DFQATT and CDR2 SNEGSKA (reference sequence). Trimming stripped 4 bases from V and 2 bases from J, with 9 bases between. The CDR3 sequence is CSATGGGNQPQHF. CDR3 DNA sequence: TGCAGTGCTACAGGAGGCGGCAATCAGCCCCAGCATTTT.

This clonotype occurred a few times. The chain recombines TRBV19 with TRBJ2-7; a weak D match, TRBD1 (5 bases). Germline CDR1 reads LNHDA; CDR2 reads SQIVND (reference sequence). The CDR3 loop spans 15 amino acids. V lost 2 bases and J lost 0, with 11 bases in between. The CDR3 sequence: CASSITGPSSYEQYF. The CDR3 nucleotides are TGTGCCAGTAGTATAACAGGACCCAGCTCCTACGAGCAGTACTTC.

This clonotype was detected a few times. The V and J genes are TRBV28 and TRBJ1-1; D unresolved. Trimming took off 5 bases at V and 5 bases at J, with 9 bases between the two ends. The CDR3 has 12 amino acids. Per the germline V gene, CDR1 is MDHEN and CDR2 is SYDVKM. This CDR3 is CASSRHRTEAFF. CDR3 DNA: TGTGCCAGCAGTCGCCATCGAACTGAAGCTTTCTTT.

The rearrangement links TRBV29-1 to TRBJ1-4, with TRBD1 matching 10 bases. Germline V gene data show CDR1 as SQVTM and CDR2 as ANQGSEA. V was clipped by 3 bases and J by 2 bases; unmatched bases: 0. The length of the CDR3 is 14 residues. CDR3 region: CSVEDRGTNEKLFF. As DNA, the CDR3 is TGCAGCGTTGAGGACAGGGGGACTAATGAAAAACTGTTTTTT. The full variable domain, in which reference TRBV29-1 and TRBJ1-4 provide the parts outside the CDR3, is SAVISQKPSRDICQRGTSLTIQCQVDSQVTMMFWYRQQPGQSLTLIATANQGSEATYESGFVIDKFPISRPNLTFSTLTVSNMSPEDSSIYLCSVEDRGTNEKLFFGSGTQLSVL.

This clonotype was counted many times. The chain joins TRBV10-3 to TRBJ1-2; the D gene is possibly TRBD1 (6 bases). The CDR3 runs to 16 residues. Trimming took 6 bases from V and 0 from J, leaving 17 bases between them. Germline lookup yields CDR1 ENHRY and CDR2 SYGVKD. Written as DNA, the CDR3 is TGTGCCATCAGGCAAAAAACAGGGATAGCTAACTATGGCTACACCTTC. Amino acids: CAIRQKTGIANYGYTF.

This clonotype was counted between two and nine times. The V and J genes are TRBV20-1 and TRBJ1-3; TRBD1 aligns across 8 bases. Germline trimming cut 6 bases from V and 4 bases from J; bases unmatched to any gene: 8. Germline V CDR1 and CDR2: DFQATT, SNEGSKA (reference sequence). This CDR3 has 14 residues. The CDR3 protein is CSAQDRVGGNTIYF. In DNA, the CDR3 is TGCAGTGCCCAGGACAGGGTAGGCGGAAACACCATATATTTT.

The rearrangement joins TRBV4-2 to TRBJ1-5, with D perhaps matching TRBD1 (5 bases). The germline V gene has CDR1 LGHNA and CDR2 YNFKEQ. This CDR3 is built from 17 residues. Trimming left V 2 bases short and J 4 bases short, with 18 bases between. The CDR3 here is CASSQPGLDGGNQPQHF. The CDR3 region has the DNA TGTGCCAGCAGCCAACCGGGACTGGACGGCGGAAATCAGCCCCAGCATTTT.

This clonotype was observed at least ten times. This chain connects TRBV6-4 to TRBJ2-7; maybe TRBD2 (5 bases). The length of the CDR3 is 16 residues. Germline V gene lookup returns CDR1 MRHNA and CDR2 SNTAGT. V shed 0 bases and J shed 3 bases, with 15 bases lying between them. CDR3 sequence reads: CASSDSRVSGSYEQYV. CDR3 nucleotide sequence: TGTGCCAGCAGTGACTCGAGGGTAAGTGGGAGCTACGAGCAGTACGTC.

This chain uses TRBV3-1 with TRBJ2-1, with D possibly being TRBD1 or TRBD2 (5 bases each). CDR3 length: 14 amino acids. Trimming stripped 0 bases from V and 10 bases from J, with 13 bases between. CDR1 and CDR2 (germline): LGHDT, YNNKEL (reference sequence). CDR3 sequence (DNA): TGTGCCAGCAGCCAAGACTTGGACGGGGACGAGCAGTTCTTC. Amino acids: CASSQDLDGDEQFF.

The CDR3 region has the DNA TGTGCCAGTAATCGCTTGTTGTTTGAGTACGAGCAGTACTTC. Amino acids: CASNRLLFEYEQYF. This chain uses TRBV6-2 or TRBV6-3 with TRBJ2-7; D uncertain. V dropped 9 bases and J dropped 4 bases, with 19 bases sitting between them. This CDR3 has 14 amino acids. Per the germline V gene, CDR1 is MNHEY and CDR2 is SVGEGT.

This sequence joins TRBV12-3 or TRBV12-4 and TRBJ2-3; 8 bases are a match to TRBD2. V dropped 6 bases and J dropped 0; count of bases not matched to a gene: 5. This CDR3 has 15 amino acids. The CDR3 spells CASRGSGASTDTQYF. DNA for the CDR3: TGTGCCAGCAGGGGTAGCGGGGCTAGCACAGATACGCAGTATTTT.

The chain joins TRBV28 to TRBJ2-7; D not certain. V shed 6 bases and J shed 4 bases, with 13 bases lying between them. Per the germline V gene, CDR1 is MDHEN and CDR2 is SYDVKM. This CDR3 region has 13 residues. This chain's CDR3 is CASSSPSEYEQYF. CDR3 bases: TGTGCCAGCAGCTCCCCATCTGAGTACGAGCAGTACTTC. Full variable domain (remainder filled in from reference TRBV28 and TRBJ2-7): DVKVTQSSRYLVKRTGEKVFLECVQDMDHENMFWYRQDPGLGLRLIYFSYDVKMKEKGDIPEGYSVSREKKERFSLILESASTNQTSMYLCASSSPSEYEQYFGPGTRLTVT.

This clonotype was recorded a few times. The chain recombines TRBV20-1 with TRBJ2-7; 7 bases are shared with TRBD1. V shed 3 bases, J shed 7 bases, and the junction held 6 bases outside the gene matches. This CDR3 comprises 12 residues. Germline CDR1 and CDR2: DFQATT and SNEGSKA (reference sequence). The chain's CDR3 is CSASARGREQYF. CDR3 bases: TGCAGTGCTAGTGCTAGGGGGCGAGAGCAGTACTTC.

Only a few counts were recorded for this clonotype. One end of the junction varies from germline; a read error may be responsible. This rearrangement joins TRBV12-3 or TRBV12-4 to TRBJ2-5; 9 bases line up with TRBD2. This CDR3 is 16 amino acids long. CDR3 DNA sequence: TGTGCCAGCAGTTTTAGGCTAGCGGGGACCCAAGGGACCCAGTACTTC. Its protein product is CASSFRLAGTQGTQYF.

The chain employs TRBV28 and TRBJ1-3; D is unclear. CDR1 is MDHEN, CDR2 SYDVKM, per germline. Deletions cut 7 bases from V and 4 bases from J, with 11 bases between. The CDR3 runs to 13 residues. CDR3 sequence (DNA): TGTGCCAGCACTCTTCCCCCCGGAAACACCATATATTTT. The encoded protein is CASTLPPGNTIYF. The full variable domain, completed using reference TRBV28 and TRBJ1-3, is DVKVTQSSRYLVKRTGEKVFLECVQDMDHENMFWYRQDPGLGLRLIYFSYDVKMKEKGDIPEGYSVSREKKERFSLILESASTNQTSMYLCASTLPPGNTIYFGEGSWLTVV.

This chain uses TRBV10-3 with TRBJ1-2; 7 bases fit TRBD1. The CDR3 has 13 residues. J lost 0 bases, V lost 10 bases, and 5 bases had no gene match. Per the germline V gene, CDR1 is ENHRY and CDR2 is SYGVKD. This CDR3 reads CATRDSSNYGYTF. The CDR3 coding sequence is TGTGCCACGCGGGACAGCTCTAACTATGGCTACACCTTC.

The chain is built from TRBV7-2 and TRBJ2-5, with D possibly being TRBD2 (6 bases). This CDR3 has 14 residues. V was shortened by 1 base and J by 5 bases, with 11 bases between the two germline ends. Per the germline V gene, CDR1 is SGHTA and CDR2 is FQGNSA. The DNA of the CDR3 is TGTGCCAGCAGCTTAGTTGGGGGGATGGAGACCCAGTACTTC. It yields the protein CASSLVGGMETQYF.

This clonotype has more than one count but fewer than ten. The CDR3 reads CASSFKDRSNYGYTF. For the CDR3, the DNA is TGCGCCAGCAGCTTTAAGGACCGCTCTAACTATGGCTACACCTTC. This rearrangement joins TRBV4-3 to TRBJ1-2; D is unclear. From germline, CDR1 is LGHNA and CDR2 YSLEER. This CDR3 contains 15 residues. V lost 5 bases to trimming and J lost 0 bases, with 13 bases between them.

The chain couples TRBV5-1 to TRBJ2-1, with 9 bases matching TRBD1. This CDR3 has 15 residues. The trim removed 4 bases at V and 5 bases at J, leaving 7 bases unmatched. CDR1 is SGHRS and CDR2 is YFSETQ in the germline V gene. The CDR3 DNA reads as TGCGCCAGCAGCACCGGACAGGGGACCCACAATGAGCAGTTCTTC. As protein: CASSTGQGTHNEQFF.

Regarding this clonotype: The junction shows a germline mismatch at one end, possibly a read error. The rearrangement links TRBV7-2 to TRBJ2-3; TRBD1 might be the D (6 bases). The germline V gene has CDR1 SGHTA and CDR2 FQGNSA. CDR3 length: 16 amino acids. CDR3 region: CVSSSSGRGIADTQYF. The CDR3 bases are TGTGTCAGCAGCTCTTCCGGCAGGGGCATCGCAGATACGCAGTATTTT. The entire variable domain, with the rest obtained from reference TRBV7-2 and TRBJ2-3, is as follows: GAGVSQSPSNKVTEKGKDVELRCDPISGHTALYWYRQSLGQGLEFLIYFQGNSAPDKSGLPSDRFSAERTGGSVSTLTIQRTQQEDSAVYLCVSSSSGRGIADTQYFGPGTRLTVL.

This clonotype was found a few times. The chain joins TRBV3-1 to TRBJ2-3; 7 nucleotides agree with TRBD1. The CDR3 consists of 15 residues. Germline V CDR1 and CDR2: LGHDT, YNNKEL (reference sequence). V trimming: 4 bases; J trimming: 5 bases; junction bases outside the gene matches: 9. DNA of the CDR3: TGTGCCAGCAGCCTAACCGGGACAGCCGGAGATACGCAGTATTTT. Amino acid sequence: CASSLTGTAGDTQYF.